A selection of T cell receptor beta chains follows, all from one sample in a study of T cell changes during pregnancy in multiple sclerosis. Data came from immunoSEQ multiplex PCR; TCRdb stores just in-frame clones and leaves some out. This sample has 45,000 to 55,000 clones; 85% to 90% occur once, and the top ten carry 1.4% to 1.5%. The specimen was peripheral blood, collected in the first trimester of pregnancy. Source of these receptors: a female donor in good health, enrolled as a control in a pregnancy study. CDR3s include the opening cysteine and the closing phenylalanine or tryptophan. A D gene is named only where the DNA matches it firmly. Clone size appears in some rows only: once, few, many, or a class for an expanded clone.

j_gene: TRBJ2-3
d_gene: TRBD1
abundance: .
len: 16
v_gene: TRBV5-1
CDR3aa: CASSLGTGGPGDTQYF
CDR3nt: TGCGCCAGCAGCTTGGGGACAGGGGGCCCCGGGGATACGCAGTATTTT

j_gene: TRBJ2-5
d_gene: TRBD2
abundance: few
len: 16
v_gene: TRBV9
CDR3aa: CASSLGTSGHGETQYF
CDR3nt: TGTGCCAGCAGCTTAGGGACTAGCGGACATGGGGAGACCCAGTACTTC

j_gene: TRBJ1-1
d_gene: .
abundance: few
len: 15
v_gene: TRBV18
CDR3aa: CASSPQPGLNTEAFF
CDR3nt: TGTGCCAGCTCCCCCCAGCCAGGGCTGAACACTGAAGCTTTCTTT

j_gene: TRBJ2-3
d_gene: .
abundance: .
len: 14
v_gene: TRBV25-1
CDR3aa: CASSGVGFTDTQYF
CDR3nt: TGTGCCAGCTCAGGGGTGGGATTCACAGATACGCAGTATTTT

j_gene: TRBJ2-5
d_gene: TRBD1
abundance: few
len: 15
v_gene: TRBV9
CDR3aa: CASSVDSGGLGTQYF
CDR3nt: TGTGCCAGCAGCGTAGATTCAGGGGGCTTGGGGACCCAGTACTTC

j_gene: TRBJ1-2
d_gene: TRBD1
abundance: .
len: 14
v_gene: TRBV7-9
CDR3aa: CASSLGTGGNGYTF
CDR3nt: TGTGCCAGCAGCTTAGGGACAGGGGGCAATGGCTACACCTTC

j_gene: TRBJ2-3
d_gene: TRBD2
abundance: once
len: 17
v_gene: TRBV19
CDR3aa: CASSIGVAGGPTDTQYF
CDR3nt: TGTGCCAGTAGTATAGGGGTAGCGGGGGGGCCTACAGATACGCAGTATTTT

j_gene: TRBJ2-1
d_gene: .
abundance: .
len: 13
v_gene: TRBV6-4
CDR3aa: CASSPGLTGEQFF
CDR3nt: TGTGCCAGCAGTCCGGGACTGACCGGGGAGCAGTTCTTC

j_gene: TRBJ2-1
d_gene: TRBD2
abundance: .
len: 15
v_gene: TRBV7-2
CDR3aa: CASSSVAGGPNEQFF
CDR3nt: TGTGCCAGCAGCTCTGTAGCGGGAGGGCCGAATGAGCAGTTCTTC

j_gene: TRBJ2-3
d_gene: TRBD2
abundance: .
len: 16
v_gene: TRBV19
CDR3aa: CASSARLAQGTDTQYF
CDR3nt: TGTGCCAGTAGTGCCAGACTAGCTCAGGGCACAGATACGCAGTATTTT

j_gene: TRBJ2-2
d_gene: .
abundance: .
len: 11
v_gene: TRBV30
CDR3aa: CAWRYTGELFF
CDR3nt: TGTGCCTGGAGGTATACCGGGGAGCTGTTTTTT

j_gene: TRBJ1-6
d_gene: .
abundance: .
len: 14
v_gene: TRBV28
CDR3aa: CASSLSTYNSPLHF
CDR3nt: TGTGCCAGCAGTTTGTCCACCTATAATTCACCCCTCCACTTT

j_gene: TRBJ2-7
d_gene: TRBD2
abundance: .
len: 15
v_gene: TRBV5-4
CDR3aa: CASSPLAGVSYEQYF
CDR3nt: TGTGCCAGCAGCCCCTTAGCGGGAGTCTCCTACGAGCAGTACTTC

j_gene: TRBJ2-1
d_gene: TRBD2
abundance: .
len: 16
v_gene: TRBV6-4
CDR3aa: CASSDRTSGGHNEQFF
CDR3nt: TGTGCCAGCAGTGACCGGACTAGCGGGGGCCACAATGAGCAGTTCTTC

j_gene: TRBJ1-1
d_gene: .
abundance: .
len: 14
v_gene: TRBV7-9
CDR3aa: CASSYLGGNTEAFF
CDR3nt: TGTGCCAGCAGTTACCTCGGGGGGAACACTGAAGCTTTCTTT

j_gene: TRBJ2-3
d_gene: TRBD1
abundance: .
len: 14
v_gene: TRBV28
CDR3aa: CASTLRTGGDTQYF
CDR3nt: TGTGCCAGCACCCTCAGGACAGGGGGGGATACGCAGTATTTT